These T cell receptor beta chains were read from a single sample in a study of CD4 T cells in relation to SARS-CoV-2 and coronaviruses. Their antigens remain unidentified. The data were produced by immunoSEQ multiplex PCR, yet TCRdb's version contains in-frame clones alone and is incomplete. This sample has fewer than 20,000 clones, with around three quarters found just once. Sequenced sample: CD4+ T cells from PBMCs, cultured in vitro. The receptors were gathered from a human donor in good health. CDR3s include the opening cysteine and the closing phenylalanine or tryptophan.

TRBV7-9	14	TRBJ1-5	CASSKDMGTQPQHF
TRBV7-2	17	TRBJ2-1	CASSLGRGGRSYNEQFF
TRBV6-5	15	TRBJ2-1	CASSNGLAVDNEQFF
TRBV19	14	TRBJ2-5	CASSIVFLRETQYF
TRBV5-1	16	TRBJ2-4	CASSLAESLGGNIQYF
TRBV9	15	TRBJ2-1	CASSVEQGPYNEQFF
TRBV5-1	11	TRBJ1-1	CASRRETEAFF
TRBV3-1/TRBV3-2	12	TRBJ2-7	CASSLQTYEQYF
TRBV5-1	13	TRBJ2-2	CASSQGNTGELFF
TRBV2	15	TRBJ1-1	CASREDRLGNTEAFF
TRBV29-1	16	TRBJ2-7	CSVAAVQGLTSYEQYF